This TCR beta chain was sequenced in a study of Ad26.COV2.S vaccination and SARS-CoV-2 variants. Overall study: The donor was enrolled in the Ad26.COV2.S arm of the COV1001 trial. Study-level points and caveats: The authors reported substantial breadth in spike-specific CD8+ and CD4+ T cell responses after vaccination. It was vaccine recipients, not placebo recipients, who had the higher spike-specific TCR breadth.

As to this clone: Its antigen remains unknown.

Treatment here: 15 to 20 received Ad26.COV2.S at low or high dose, single or two shots; about 5 received placebo; per-sample allocation not given. Samples were taken on day 63 after the first vaccine or placebo injection. SARS-CoV-2 spike from the Wuhan strain was encoded by the vaccine, an Ad26 vector. The repertoire was sequenced with immunoSEQ multiplex PCR; TCRdb's copy has only in-frame clones and lacks some. The data show roughly 250,000 clones, with around nine tenths seen just once and less than 3% held by the top ten. The germline gives CDR1 MNHEY, CDR2 SMNVEV (reference sequence). The CDR3 runs to 16 residues. After removal of 5 bases from V and 5 bases from J, the junction contained 10 bases not matched to a gene.

This sequence was found in a person between 18 and 65 years old who received the Ad26.COV2.S COVID-19 vaccine or a placebo. The chain couples TRBV27 to TRBJ1-5; 9 bases match TRBD1. The source material was peripheral blood, sampled in a trial of Ad26.COV2.S vaccine versus placebo. The CDR3 bases are TGTGCCAGCAGTCCGGGGGGACAGGGAATATATCAGCCCCAGCATTTT. It yields the protein CASSPGGQGIYQPQHF.